This TCR beta chain originates from a study of T cells in Graves' hyperthyroidism and ophthalmopathy. Using RNA transcripts as the source, TCR beta CDR3 regions were amplified. Primed by the HTBI set, a first-round RT-PCR was run on the TCR CDR3. TCRdb re-derived calls from the multiplex PCR reads in MiXCR, one entry per CDR3 protein. The sample shows around 180,000 distinct CDR3 sequences, over 15% of them seen only once. The definition of stable Graves' hyperthyroidism was no ophthalmopathy progression within 18 months. Pregnant or lactating patients were excluded, as were those with uncontrolled infection or other autoimmune disease. The CDR3 runs 16 residues. After removal of 3 bases from V and 6 bases from J, the junction contained 11 bases not matched to a gene. Broader study findings: Before onset, by a median of around six months, the model predicted ophthalmopathy. Among clonotypes expanded in thyroid above 0.001, most were also found in blood.

This clonotype was recorded at least ten times. Its target is unknown. This receptor was identified in a woman in her forties or fifties with Graves' hyperthyroidism. Sequences were obtained from blood. This rearrangement joins TRBV12-3 or TRBV12-4 to TRBJ2-3, with 8 bases identical to TRBD1. The CDR3 nucleotides read TGTGCCAGCAGTTTCCTCCCCGGGACAGGCCCCGATACGCAGTATTTT. Encoded protein: CASSFLPGTGPDTQYF.